These T cell receptor beta chains were read from a single sample in a study of T cells after posttransplantation cyclophosphamide. Clones were read by immunoSEQ multiplex PCR, and TCRdb kept only the in-frame ones, dropping some. The sample holds about 32,000 clones, around nine tenths seen once. Material: PBMCs. The source is a woman aged 35 to 49 with a blood cancer, CMV-positive, and with a related stem cell donor. Each CDR3 is given with its conserved first and last residue. D genes are given only for firm matches. Some rows have no size entry. The others give once, few or many, or a class for an expanded clone.

V gene	clone size	D gene	J gene	CDR3 DNA	CDR3 protein
TRBV19	NA	TRBD2	TRBJ2-3	TGTGCCAGTAGTATAATTGGGACTAGCGGGGGGGTAGGCACAGATACGCAGTATTTT	CASSIIGTSGGVGTDTQYF
TRBV27	NA	NA	TRBJ1-5	TGTGCCAGCAGCCCGGTGCAGGGGTATCAGCCCCAGCATTTT	CASSPVQGYQPQHF
TRBV6-1	NA	NA	TRBJ1-5	TGTGCCAGCAGATCGACAGCTTTTAGCAATCAGCCCCAGCATTTT	CASRSTAFSNQPQHF
TRBV9	NA	NA	TRBJ2-7	TGTGCCAGCAGCGTGGGTGGGCCAGGGTACGAGCAGTACTTC	CASSVGGPGYEQYF
TRBV2	NA	NA	TRBJ2-1	TGTGCCAGCAGTGAATACAGGGAGGGCGATGAGCAGTTCTTC	CASSEYREGDEQFF
TRBV6-1	NA	TRBD2	TRBJ2-1	TGTGCCAGCAGTGAACGGGGCGGGGGATACAATGAGCAGTTCTTC	CASSERGGGYNEQFF
TRBV5-6	few	TRBD1	TRBJ1-1	TGTGCCAGCTCCCAGACAGGGGGGGACACTGAAGCTTTCTTT	CASSQTGGDTEAFF
TRBV19	NA	TRBD1	TRBJ1-4	TGTGCCAGTCAGACAGGGACAACTAATGAAAAACTGTTTTTT	CASQTGTTNEKLFF
TRBV2	NA	NA	TRBJ1-4	TGTGCCAGCAGTGAAGTGGCGGGGGCCACCCTTGCAAAACTGTTTTTT	CASSEVAGATLAKLFF
TRBV18	once	NA	TRBJ1-2	TGTGCCAGCTCACCTCGACAGGAAATTAACTATGGCTACACCTTC	CASSPRQEINYGYTF
TRBV4-1	NA	TRBD1	TRBJ2-6	TGCGCCAGCAGCCCACCACACAGGGGCCCTGGGGCCAACGTCCTGACTTTC	CASSPPHRGPGANVLTF
TRBV28	NA	TRBD1	TRBJ1-4	TGTGCCAGCAGTACTAGGACAGGATTAATGAGGAAACTGTTTTTT	CASSTRTGLMRKLFF
TRBV6-1	once	NA	TRBJ1-2	TGTGCCAGCAGGGGCGGGGCCAGTGGCTACACCTTC	CASRGGASGYTF
TRBV15	NA	TRBD2	TRBJ2-3	TGTGCCACCAGCACCCTAGCGGGGGCCACAGATACGCAGTATTTT	CATSTLAGATDTQYF
TRBV7-9	NA	NA	TRBJ1-1	TGTGCCAGCAGCGCCGCTGACAGATTCGGAGCTTTCTTT	CASSAADRFGAFF
TRBV14	NA	NA	TRBJ2-1	TGTGCCAGCAGCCTTGTGGCATCCTACAATGAGCAGTTCTTC	CASSLVASYNEQFF
TRBV27	NA	NA	TRBJ2-2	TGTGCCAGCATGCAGCGTCACGGGGAGCTGTTTTTT	CASMQRHGELFF
TRBV6-1	NA	TRBD2	TRBJ2-3	TGTGCCAGCAGTGCGGGGGGGCACACAGATACGCAGTATTTT	CASSAGGHTDTQYF
TRBV4-1	NA	NA	TRBJ1-2	TGCGCCAGCAGCCAACCTGCTTTGGCCTACACCTTC	CASSQPALAYTF
TRBV5-1	NA	TRBD1	TRBJ2-7	TGCGCCAGCAGCTCCTCCAGGGGGCTCCCCTACGAGCAGTACTTC	CASSSSRGLPYEQYF
TRBV4-2	NA	TRBD2	TRBJ2-3	TGTGCCAGCAGCCCCCTAGCGGGGGGTCCAGATACGCAGTATTTT	CASSPLAGGPDTQYF
TRBV27	NA	TRBD2	TRBJ2-5	TGTGCCAGCAGCCTATTAGCGGGGGGGCAAGAGACCCAGTACTTC	CASSLLAGGQETQYF
TRBV4-1	NA	NA	TRBJ2-2	TGCGCCAGCAGCCATGTAAGGGGACACGGTACCGGGGAGCTGTTTTTT	CASSHVRGHGTGELFF
TRBV7-2	NA	NA	TRBJ2-1	TGTGCCAGCAGCTCCAACTACAATGAGCAGTTCTTC	CASSSNYNEQFF
TRBV5-5	NA	NA	TRBJ1-1	TGTGCCAGCATTCTCAGGTACGGGGAATTGACTGAAGCTTTCTTT	CASILRYGELTEAFF
TRBV19	large	NA	TRBJ1-4	TGTGCCAGTAGTATCGGCTTGCAGGGCACCGAAAAACTGTTTTTT	CASSIGLQGTEKLFF
TRBV28	NA	NA	TRBJ1-1	TGTGCCAGCCCCGGGCAGGGAAACACTGAAGCTTTCTTT	CASPGQGNTEAFF
TRBV7-9	NA	TRBD2	TRBJ2-2	TGTGCCAGCAGCCGACAGACGGTGCTACCGGGGGGCACCGGGGAGCTGTTTTTT	CASSRQTVLPGGTGELFF
TRBV19	NA	NA	TRBJ2-2	TGTGCCAGTAAAAGCCCCGCGGGGGACATCGGGGAGCTGTTTTTT	CASKSPAGDIGELFF